This T cell receptor beta chain is drawn from a study of blood T cell repertoires in COVID-19. Germline V CDR1 and CDR2: MNHEY, SVGAGI. This CDR3 has 14 residues. V lost 6 bases to trimming and J lost 3 bases; unmatched junction nucleotides: 6. The authors' processing: Nucleated cell number was recorded as an estimate derived from reference gene primer amplification. Using immunoSEQ multiplex PCR, the repertoire was profiled, and TCRdb retains in-frame clones only, with some absent. That table is the source of V, J and clone size, and D and trimming were worked out from the DNA. The table has some 140,000 clones, approximately 80% seen once; the top ten hold about 2.9%.

The TCR sequence derives from an elderly woman with acute or convalescent COVID-19. This chain uses TRBV6-5 with TRBJ1-1, with TRBD1 matching over 8 bases. What was sequenced was peripheral blood. Here the CDR3 DNA reads TGTGCCAGCAGCCAGGGGGCGCGGGACACTGAAGCTTTCTTT. It translates to CASSQGARDTEAFF.